These T cell receptor beta chains were read from a single sample in a study of T cell responses to AZD1222 COVID-19 vaccine. This table comes from immunoSEQ multiplex PCR, and its TCRdb copy is limited to in-frame clones, with some not included. Among approximately 150,000 clones listed, around 90% were seen once. The input for sequencing was peripheral blood, taken 28 days after the second AZD1222 dose. The receptors here all came from an adult who received the AZD1222 COVID-19 vaccine. CDR3s include the opening cysteine and the closing phenylalanine or tryptophan. A D gene is named only where the DNA matches it firmly. Expanded clones get a size class; other rows say once, few or many, or leave the size out.

v_call: TRBV7-9; j_call: TRBJ1-2; clone_size: NA; d_call: NA; cdr3_nt: TGTGCCAGCAGCGCCCTACGGGGTCCTAACTATGGCTACACCTTC; cdr3_aa: CASSALRGPNYGYTF
v_call: TRBV9; j_call: TRBJ1-4; clone_size: NA; d_call: TRBD1; cdr3_nt: TGTGCCAGCGCGCCAACAGGGGCAACTAATGAAAAACTGTTTTTT; cdr3_aa: CASAPTGATNEKLFF
v_call: TRBV27; j_call: TRBJ2-3; clone_size: NA; d_call: NA; cdr3_nt: TGTGCCAGCAGAGAAGTAGATACGCAGTATTTT; cdr3_aa: CASREVDTQYF
v_call: TRBV28; j_call: TRBJ2-7; clone_size: NA; d_call: TRBD1; cdr3_nt: TGTGCCAGCAGTAGGTCCGGGACAGGGGGCATCTACGAGCAGTACTTC; cdr3_aa: CASSRSGTGGIYEQYF
v_call: TRBV1; j_call: TRBJ1-1; clone_size: NA; d_call: NA; cdr3_nt: TGCACCAGCAGCCAAGAGGGACAGGGGGCCAACACTGAAGCTTTCTTT; cdr3_aa: CTSSQEGQGANTEAFF
v_call: TRBV6-5; j_call: TRBJ1-2; clone_size: NA; d_call: TRBD1; cdr3_nt: TGTGCCAGCAGCGTATACAGGGGAGACTACACCTTC; cdr3_aa: CASSVYRGDYTF
v_call: TRBV6-5; j_call: TRBJ1-1; clone_size: once; d_call: TRBD1; cdr3_nt: TGTGCCAGCAGTTACGAAAGCGGGACAGGAAAGACTGAAGCTTTCTTT; cdr3_aa: CASSYESGTGKTEAFF
v_call: TRBV3-1/TRBV3-2; j_call: TRBJ2-4; clone_size: few; d_call: TRBD1; cdr3_nt: TGTGCCAGCAGCCAGTTGGGACAGGGCAGCATTCAGTACTTC; cdr3_aa: CASSQLGQGSIQYF
v_call: TRBV6-5; j_call: TRBJ2-3; clone_size: NA; d_call: NA; cdr3_nt: TGTGCCAGCAGTAGTTACCCGGGAGATACGCAGTATTTT; cdr3_aa: CASSSYPGDTQYF
v_call: TRBV24-1; j_call: TRBJ2-2; clone_size: NA; d_call: TRBD1; cdr3_nt: TGTGCCACCCATGCAGGGGGCGCGGGCACCGGGGAGCTGTTTTTT; cdr3_aa: CATHAGGAGTGELFF
v_call: TRBV5-1; j_call: TRBJ2-5; clone_size: NA; d_call: TRBD2; cdr3_nt: TGCGCCAGCAGCCTGCGGGCGGGGGGCGTGGGAGAGACCCAGTACTTC; cdr3_aa: CASSLRAGGVGETQYF
v_call: TRBV9; j_call: TRBJ2-2; clone_size: NA; d_call: NA; cdr3_nt: TGTGCCAGCAGCGTAGAAGTTTCGATCAGCTCACCGGGCGGGGAGCTGTTTTTT; cdr3_aa: CASSVEVSISSPGGELFF
v_call: TRBV18; j_call: TRBJ1-6; clone_size: once; d_call: TRBD1; cdr3_nt: TGTGCCAGCTCACCAGGCCAGGGGGGTCGAAATTCACCCCTCCACTTT; cdr3_aa: CASSPGQGGRNSPLHF
v_call: TRBV7-2; j_call: TRBJ1-1; clone_size: NA; d_call: NA; cdr3_nt: TGTGCCAGCAGCGCACAGGGAGCGAACACTGAAGCTTTCTTT; cdr3_aa: CASSAQGANTEAFF
v_call: TRBV5-1; j_call: TRBJ2-7; clone_size: NA; d_call: NA; cdr3_nt: TGCGCCAGCAACCTACTCGGGGCCACCTACGAGCAGTACTTC; cdr3_aa: CASNLLGATYEQYF
v_call: TRBV11-2; j_call: TRBJ2-3; clone_size: NA; d_call: TRBD1; cdr3_nt: TGTGCCAGCAGCTTAGTCGGGAACAGGGGAGTCTTCACAGATACGCAGTATTTT; cdr3_aa: CASSLVGNRGVFTDTQYF
v_call: TRBV29-1; j_call: TRBJ2-7; clone_size: NA; d_call: NA; cdr3_nt: TGCAGCGTTGAGGGGCTAGCATACGAGCAGTACTTC; cdr3_aa: CSVEGLAYEQYF
v_call: TRBV4-2; j_call: TRBJ1-2; clone_size: NA; d_call: NA; cdr3_nt: TGTGCCAGCAGCCAAGATCACAGTTTCAACTATGGCTACACCTTC; cdr3_aa: CASSQDHSFNYGYTF
v_call: TRBV19; j_call: TRBJ2-2; clone_size: NA; d_call: NA; cdr3_nt: TGTGCCACCGCTGACGGGGCGCGCACCGGGGAGCTGTTTTTT; cdr3_aa: CATADGARTGELFF
v_call: TRBV7-3; j_call: TRBJ2-3; clone_size: NA; d_call: TRBD1; cdr3_nt: TGTGCCAGCAGCCCCTGGACAGGGGGGACAGATACGCAGTATTTT; cdr3_aa: CASSPWTGGTDTQYF
v_call: TRBV4-3; j_call: TRBJ2-7; clone_size: few; d_call: TRBD1; cdr3_nt: TGCGCCAGCAGCCCTGACAGGGGAACCTACGAGCAGTACTTC; cdr3_aa: CASSPDRGTYEQYF
v_call: TRBV18; j_call: TRBJ2-6; clone_size: NA; d_call: NA; cdr3_nt: TGTGCCAGCTCATTCGACAGCTCTGGGGCCAACGTCCTGACTTTC; cdr3_aa: CASSFDSSGANVLTF
v_call: TRBV27; j_call: TRBJ1-2; clone_size: NA; d_call: NA; cdr3_nt: TGTGCCAGCAGTTTATTCAGGGGAGGAGGCTACACCTTC; cdr3_aa: CASSLFRGGGYTF
v_call: TRBV13; j_call: TRBJ2-7; clone_size: NA; d_call: TRBD1; cdr3_nt: TGTGCCAGCAGCCGGGACAGGGCCTACGAGCAGTACTTC; cdr3_aa: CASSRDRAYEQYF
v_call: TRBV28; j_call: TRBJ1-5; clone_size: NA; d_call: NA; cdr3_nt: TGTGCCAGCAGTTTATGGAGCCAATATCAGCCCCAGCATTTT; cdr3_aa: CASSLWSQYQPQHF
v_call: TRBV7-9; j_call: TRBJ1-1; clone_size: NA; d_call: NA; cdr3_nt: TGTGCCAGCAGCTTCGGGTTGGCGAACACTGAAGCTTTCTTT; cdr3_aa: CASSFGLANTEAFF
v_call: TRBV6-5; j_call: TRBJ1-5; clone_size: NA; d_call: TRBD1; cdr3_nt: TGTGCCAGCAGGGGGGACAGGGCTAGCAATCAGCCCCAGCATTTT; cdr3_aa: CASRGDRASNQPQHF
v_call: TRBV6-5; j_call: TRBJ1-2; clone_size: NA; d_call: TRBD1; cdr3_nt: TGTGCCAGCGGCAGACAGGGGGCAAATGGCTACACCTTC; cdr3_aa: CASGRQGANGYTF
v_call: TRBV10-3; j_call: TRBJ1-3; clone_size: NA; d_call: TRBD1; cdr3_nt: TGTGCCATCAGCCCCGGGACAGGGAGGGGTAACACCATATATTTT; cdr3_aa: CAISPGTGRGNTIYF
v_call: TRBV5-6; j_call: TRBJ2-2; clone_size: few; d_call: TRBD2; cdr3_nt: TGTGCCAGCAGCTGGGGGGTAGCGGGAAGTGGCACCGGGGAGCTGTTTTTT; cdr3_aa: CASSWGVAGSGTGELFF
v_call: TRBV5-4; j_call: TRBJ2-2; clone_size: NA; d_call: TRBD1; cdr3_nt: TGTGCCAGCAGGCCCGAGGGACAGCAGGCTTCGAACACCGGGGAGCTGTTTTTT; cdr3_aa: CASRPEGQQASNTGELFF
v_call: TRBV12-3/TRBV12-4; j_call: TRBJ1-3; clone_size: NA; d_call: NA; cdr3_nt: TGTGCCAGCAGGGCCGGACACACCATATATTTT; cdr3_aa: CASRAGHTIYF
v_call: TRBV7-9; j_call: TRBJ2-3; clone_size: NA; d_call: TRBD1; cdr3_nt: TGTGCCAGCAGCCAACCCCCGACAGGGCTCACAGATACGCAGTATTTT; cdr3_aa: CASSQPPTGLTDTQYF
v_call: TRBV28; j_call: TRBJ1-6; clone_size: NA; d_call: NA; cdr3_nt: TGTGCCAGCAGATCCGGGGGCGGCGGGGTTCATTCACCCCTCCACTTT; cdr3_aa: CASRSGGGGVHSPLHF
v_call: TRBV7-9; j_call: TRBJ1-2; clone_size: NA; d_call: NA; cdr3_nt: TGTGCCAGCAGCTTAGTGGGCCAGTTCTATGGCTACACCTTC; cdr3_aa: CASSLVGQFYGYTF